Below are 32 T cell receptor beta chains sequenced from a single sample in a study of blood T cell repertoires in COVID-19. The data were produced by immunoSEQ multiplex PCR, yet TCRdb's version contains in-frame clones alone and is incomplete. The data hold approximately 99,000 clones, with more than 75% observed a single time. Material for sequencing was peripheral blood. Receptors originate from a human donor in a cohort sampled during active COVID-19.

The chain couples TRBV19 to TRBJ2-2, with D unclear. Germline CDR1 is LNHDA and CDR2 is SQIVND (reference sequence). The CDR3 sequence is 12 residues long. Deletions cut 8 bases from V and 7 bases from J, with 11 bases between. The CDR3 is CASQLYSGELFF. CDR3 nucleotides: TGTGCCAGTCAACTGTATAGCGGGGAGCTGTTTTTT.

This clone was detected a few times. The gene calls are TRBV18 and TRBJ2-1; a possible D gene is TRBD2 (6 bases). V was shortened by 8 bases and J by 0 bases, with 26 bases between the two germline ends. CDR1 KGHSH and CDR2 LQKENI come from the germline V gene. This CDR3 region has 19 residues. The CDR3 region has the DNA TGTGCCAGCCTTGGGCAGGGAGGTGAATCCCCTCTCTCCTACAATGAGCAGTTCTTC. Translated, it gives CASLGQGGESPLSYNEQFF.

The V and J genes are TRBV5-1 and TRBJ2-7, with 9 bases that match TRBD2. Germline V CDR1 and CDR2: SGHRS, YFSETQ. This CDR3 is 17 amino acids long. V dropped 0 bases and J dropped 0; count of bases not matched to a gene: 7. CDR3 loop: CASSLAASGANSYEQYF. In DNA form, the CDR3 reads TGCGCCAGCAGCTTGGCGGCTAGCGGGGCGAACTCCTACGAGCAGTACTTC.

The rearrangement uses TRBV11-2 and TRBJ1-2; TRBD1 matches at 9 bases. The CDR3 length is 15 residues. Germline loops: CDR1 SGHAT, CDR2 FQNNGV. V lost 1 base to trimming and J lost 2 bases; unmatched junction nucleotides: 2. Written as DNA, the CDR3 is TGTGCCAGCAGCTTAGTAACAGGGGGCAACTATGGCTACACCTTC. Its translation is CASSLVTGGNYGYTF.

This chain links TRBV3-1 (or the pseudogene TRBV3-2) with TRBJ2-7; D ambiguous. CDR1 and CDR2 (germline): LGHDT, YNNKEL (reference sequence). This CDR3 is 12 amino acids long. V dropped 1 base and J dropped 3 bases, with 4 bases sitting between them. The CDR3 region has the DNA TGTGCCAGCAGCCAAGCCCACTACGAGCAGTACTTC. It encodes CASSQAHYEQYF.

V is TRBV7-2 and J is TRBJ2-5; a weak D match, TRBD2 (6 bases). The CDR3 has 14 residues. CDR1 is SGHTA and CDR2 is FQGNSA in the germline V gene. V gave up 5 bases and J gave up 5 bases, with 15 bases separating them. The CDR3 DNA reads TGTGCCAGCAGCCCGGTACGGGGGTGGGAGACCCAGTACTTC. It codes for CASSPVRGWETQYF.

V gene TRBV5-6 combines with J gene TRBJ2-7; 10 bases fit TRBD1. Losses at the gene ends were 0 bases for V and 6 bases for J; bases not matched to a gene: 6. CDR3 length: 15 residues. Germline CDR1 is SGHDT and CDR2 is YYEEEE. CDR3 region: CASSLVPGTGVEQYF. In DNA, the CDR3 is TGTGCCAGCAGCTTGGTCCCCGGGACAGGGGTCGAGCAGTACTTC.

The chain carries TRBV5-1 and TRBJ2-7, with 7 bases aligning to TRBD2. The V and J ends lost 4 bases and 2 bases, in that order; junction bases with no gene match: 9. Germline V gives CDR1 SGHRS, CDR2 YFSETQ. The CDR3 is made up of 15 amino acids. This CDR3 reads CASSTTPGGTYEQYF. The CDR3 DNA is TGCGCCAGCAGCACCACCCCGGGAGGCACCTACGAGCAGTACTTC. The complete variable domain, with remaining parts taken from reference TRBV5-1 and TRBJ2-7, reads KAGVTQTPRYLIKTRGQQVTLSCSPISGHRSVSWYQQTPGQGLQFLFEYFSETQRNKGNFPGRFSGRQFSNSRSEMNVSTLELGDSALYLCASSTTPGGTYEQYFGPGTRLTVT.

This clone was observed a single time. The J gene is TRBJ1-2, the V gene TRBV7-9, with D maybe TRBD1 (6 bases). Germline CDR1 is SEHNR and CDR2 is FQNEAQ (reference sequence). The CDR3 is 15 residues long. Between the trimmed V and J ends, which lost 1 base and 5 bases, there was a span of 14 bases. The DNA for the CDR3 is TGTGCCAGCAGCTTAGGGGGGACAACCCGTTATGGCTACACCTTC. This sequence encodes CASSLGGTTRYGYTF.

The chain has TRBV18 and TRBJ2-2, with 12 bases aligning to TRBD2. From germline, CDR1 is KGHSH and CDR2 LQKENI. Trimming took 6 bases from V and 7 from J; bases not matched to a gene: 15. The CDR3 has 18 amino acids. This CDR3 reads CASSRYPLAGGMNGELFF. As DNA, the CDR3 is TGTGCCAGCTCGCGATATCCCCTAGCGGGAGGGATGAACGGGGAGCTGTTTTTT. Together with reference TRBV18 and TRBJ2-2, the CDR3 gives the full variable domain: NAGVMQNPRHLVRRRGQEARLRCSPMKGHSHVYWYRQLPEEGLKFMVYLQKENIIDESGMPKERFSAEFPKEGPSILRIQQVVRGDSAAYFCASSRYPLAGGMNGELFFGEGSRLTVL.

The chain couples TRBV2 to TRBJ2-5; D perhaps matches TRBD2 (6 bases). The CDR3 is 15 residues long. Germline V CDR1 and CDR2: SNHLY, FYNNEI. Trimming left V 0 bases short and J 7 bases short, with 15 bases between. CDR3 amino acids: CASSEAGLSVGTQYF. The DNA for the CDR3 is TGTGCCAGCAGTGAAGCGGGACTGTCTGTTGGGACCCAGTACTTC.

The chain has TRBV5-4 and TRBJ2-1, with D maybe TRBD2 (6 bases). Germline V lookup: CDR1 SGHNT, CDR2 YYREEE (reference sequence). The CDR3 sequence is 15 residues long. Trimming removed 5 bases from V and 4 bases from J, with 16 bases in between. This chain's CDR3 is CASSSVVAVYNEQFF. As DNA, the CDR3 is TGTGCCAGCAGTTCTGTGGTAGCGGTTTACAATGAGCAGTTCTTC.

The rearrangement joins TRBV19 to TRBJ2-7; a possible D gene is TRBD1 (6 bases). Per the germline V gene, CDR1 is LNHDA and CDR2 is SQIVND (reference sequence). The CDR3 consists of 13 residues. V lost 6 bases and J 9 bases, leaving 18 bases between the germline ends. The CDR3, as DNA: TGTGCCAGTAGCACTACAGGGTCCCCCAGGCAGTACTTC. Protein sequence: CASSTTGSPRQYF.

This chain joins TRBV5-1 and TRBJ2-2; 9 bases map to TRBD1. Trimming took 0 bases from V and 2 from J; bases not matched to a gene: 8. This CDR3 has 18 residues. Germline V lookup: CDR1 SGHRS, CDR2 YFSETQ. The CDR3 is CASSLGDRARLNTGELFF. In DNA, the CDR3 is TGCGCCAGCAGCTTGGGGGACAGGGCACGGCTTAACACCGGGGAGCTGTTTTTT.

J is TRBJ1-1 and V is TRBV6-2 or TRBV6-3, with a tentative D call TRBD1 (6 bases). The germline V gene has CDR1 MNHEY and CDR2 SVGEGT. Between the trimmed V and J ends, which lost 0 bases and 2 bases, there was a span of 7 bases. CDR3 length equals 14 residues. CDR3 region: CASSYSGANTEAFF. DNA of the CDR3: TGTGCCAGCAGTTACTCGGGGGCAAACACTGAAGCTTTCTTT.

This clone was counted a single time. This rearrangement joins TRBV14 to TRBJ2-2, with 8 positions matching TRBD2. The CDR3 length is 19 residues. V was clipped by 2 bases and J by 2 bases; unmatched bases: 13. In germline, CDR1 is SGHDN, CDR2 FVKESK. CDR3 in amino acids: CASSQIPPLAEKNTGELFF. As DNA, the CDR3 is TGTGCCAGCAGCCAAATCCCTCCACTAGCGGAGAAAAACACCGGGGAGCTGTTTTTT.

The gene calls are TRBV7-2 and TRBJ2-4; 12 nucleotides match TRBD1. The CDR3 consists of 18 residues. In germline, CDR1 is SGHTA, CDR2 FQGNSA. With 5 bases clipped from V and 7 bases from J, the junction kept 15 bases outside the gene matches. CDR3 in amino acids: CASSPLRRDRGPRNIQYF. The CDR3 nucleotides read TGTGCCAGCAGCCCCCTCCGGCGGGACAGGGGGCCCCGGAACATTCAGTACTTC.

The V and J genes are TRBV6-5 and TRBJ2-5; perhaps TRBD1 as D (6 bases). Trimming left V 6 bases short and J 4 bases short, with 15 bases between. The CDR3 runs 14 residues. Germline CDR1 reads MNHEY; CDR2 reads SVGAGI. CDR3 sequence reads: CASRATGRRETQYF. CDR3 nucleotides: TGTGCCAGCAGAGCGACAGGCCGAAGAGAGACCCAGTACTTC.

This clone has a single count. V and J are TRBV4-1 and TRBJ1-6; D may be TRBD1 (5 bases). Germline-derived CDR1 and CDR2 are MGHRA and YSYEKL. The CDR3 totals 16 residues. Trimming left V 0 bases short and J 11 bases short, with 17 bases between. CDR3 protein: CASSQEWGRATAPLHF. The CDR3 coding sequence is TGCGCCAGCAGCCAAGAATGGGGCAGGGCGACGGCACCCCTCCACTTT.

The V and J genes are TRBV3-1 (or the pseudogene TRBV3-2) and TRBJ2-2; D possibly corresponds to TRBD1 (6 bases). V was trimmed by 6 bases and J by 0 bases, leaving 8 bases between them. In germline, CDR1 is LGHDT, CDR2 YNNKEL (reference sequence). The CDR3 extends over 14 amino acids. The CDR3 here is CASRQGPNTGELFF. CDR3 bases: TGTGCCAGCAGACAGGGCCCGAACACCGGGGAGCTGTTTTTT.

Worth noting for this clone: Other DNA sequences from this sample encode an identical CDR3 as well. The gene calls are TRBV27 and TRBJ2-3, with TRBD2 identical over 12 bases. Germline CDR1 is MNHEY and CDR2 is SMNVEV (reference sequence). Losses at the gene ends were 6 bases for V and 5 bases for J; bases not matched to a gene: 3. There are 14 residues in the CDR3. CDR3 in amino acids: CASSPGLAGDTQYF. The CDR3 DNA reads TGTGCCAGCAGCCCGGGACTAGCGGGAGATACGCAGTATTTT.

The chain uses TRBV19 and TRBJ1-1; possibly TRBD1 for D (6 bases). Per germline, CDR1 LNHDA and CDR2 SQIVND (reference sequence). The CDR3 is 15 residues long. V shed 4 bases and J shed 5 bases, with 17 bases lying between them. The CDR3 loop reads CASSRRPPGETEAFF. In DNA, the CDR3 is TGTGCCAGTAGTAGAAGACCGCCAGGGGAAACTGAAGCTTTCTTT.

This sequence joins TRBV3-1 (or the pseudogene TRBV3-2) and TRBJ2-7, with 14 bases lining up with TRBD2. The germline V gene encodes CDR1 LGHDT and CDR2 YNNKEL (reference sequence). The CDR3 is 23 residues long. With 5 bases clipped from V and 5 bases from J, the junction kept 29 bases outside the gene matches. CDR3 coding DNA: TGTGCCAGCAGCTACGGGGGGGACACGAAACCTCCGGGACTAGCGGGAGTTAGGGACGAGCAGTACTTC. Residues: CASSYGGDTKPPGLAGVRDEQYF.

V gene TRBV9 combines with J gene TRBJ2-5, with TRBD2 as a possible D gene (6 bases). The V end was cut by 4 bases, the J end by 3 bases, with 13 bases between. CDR1 and CDR2 (germline): SGDLS, YYNGEE. This CDR3 contains 14 residues. The CDR3 DNA follows: TGTGCCAGCAGCCCCACGGGAGCGAAAGAGACCCAGTACTTC. This gives the protein CASSPTGAKETQYF.

The chain is built from TRBV20-1 and TRBJ2-5; D gene ambiguous. The CDR3 is 15 amino acids. Looked up from germline, CDR1 is DFQATT and CDR2 is SNEGSKA (reference sequence). With 3 bases removed from V and 5 bases from J, the gap between germline ends came to 19 bases. CDR3 DNA sequence: TGCAGTGCTAGTTTGGGCCGCTCCTTGGTGGAGACCCAGTACTTC. This sequence encodes CSASLGRSLVETQYF.

This chain joins TRBV19 and TRBJ2-1; 16 nucleotides match TRBD2. The V gene end was trimmed by 2 bases and the J gene end by 7 bases; junction bases not matched to a gene: 11. Germline-derived CDR1 and CDR2 are LNHDA and SQIVND (reference sequence). The length of the CDR3 is 19 residues. The CDR3 DNA is TGTGCCAGTAGTATATTCGGGACTAGCGGGAGGGCAGTTGGTAATGAGCAGTTCTTC. As protein: CASSIFGTSGRAVGNEQFF.

The V call is TRBV7-5, the J call TRBJ2-1; the DNA was not compared with TRBD2, the D call given in the table. TRBV7-5 represents a pseudogene. The CDR3 totals 16 residues. DNA for the CDR3: TGTGCCAGAAGCTTCGGACTAGCGAGCTCCTACAATGAGCAGTTCTTC. Its translation is CARSFGLASSYNEQFF.

The rearrangement links TRBV29-1 to TRBJ1-4, with D possibly TRBD1 on 5 matching bases. The CDR3 has 14 residues. Trimming cost V 4 bases and J 4 bases, with 13 bases left between them. Looked up from germline, CDR1 is SQVTM and CDR2 is ANQGSEA. Here the CDR3 DNA reads TGCAGCGTTGTGCCTTCAGGGAATAATGAAAAACTGTTTTTT. Amino acids: CSVVPSGNNEKLFF. The complete variable domain, with remaining parts taken from reference TRBV29-1 and TRBJ1-4, reads SAVISQKPSRDICQRGTSLTIQCQVDSQVTMMFWYRQQPGQSLTLIATANQGSEATYESGFVIDKFPISRPNLTFSTLTVSNMSPEDSSIYLCSVVPSGNNEKLFFGSGTQLSVL.

The CDR3 bases are TGTGCCAGCAGCGTAGGACAGGCCTCTAACTATGGCTACACCTTC. This codes for CASSVGQASNYGYTF. The chain joins TRBV9 to TRBJ1-2; a weak D match, TRBD1 (6 bases). Trimming took 0 bases from V and 0 from J, leaving 9 bases between them. From germline, CDR1 is SGDLS and CDR2 YYNGEE. This CDR3 has 15 residues.

The rearrangement links TRBV6-5 to TRBJ1-6; TRBD1 might be the D (5 bases). The CDR3 covers 16 residues. Between the trimmed V and J ends, which lost 2 bases and 5 bases, there was a span of 13 bases. The V gene's germline CDR1 is MNHEY and CDR2 SVGAGI. The CDR3 protein is CASSYLRGGDNSPLHF. Here the CDR3 DNA reads TGTGCCAGCAGTTACCTTCGGGGGGGGGATAATTCACCCCTCCACTTT.

This clone has only one observation. The rearrangement joins TRBV12-3 or TRBV12-4 to TRBJ2-7, with 7 bases fitting TRBD1. V dropped 5 bases and J dropped 6; count of bases not matched to a gene: 7. The CDR3 sequence is 13 residues long. CDR3 sequence: CASSTGQVFEQYF. CDR3 bases: TGTGCCAGCAGTACCGGACAGGTTTTCGAGCAGTACTTC.

The genes are TRBV7-9 and TRBJ2-1; a weak D match, TRBD2 (5 bases). V lost 5 bases and J 0 bases, leaving 14 bases between the germline ends. The CDR3 length is 16 residues. Germline V gives CDR1 SEHNR, CDR2 FQNEAQ (reference sequence). Here the CDR3 DNA reads TGTGCCAGCAGCCCTGCTACGGGGAGCTCCTACAATGAGCAGTTCTTC. Protein: CASSPATGSSYNEQFF.